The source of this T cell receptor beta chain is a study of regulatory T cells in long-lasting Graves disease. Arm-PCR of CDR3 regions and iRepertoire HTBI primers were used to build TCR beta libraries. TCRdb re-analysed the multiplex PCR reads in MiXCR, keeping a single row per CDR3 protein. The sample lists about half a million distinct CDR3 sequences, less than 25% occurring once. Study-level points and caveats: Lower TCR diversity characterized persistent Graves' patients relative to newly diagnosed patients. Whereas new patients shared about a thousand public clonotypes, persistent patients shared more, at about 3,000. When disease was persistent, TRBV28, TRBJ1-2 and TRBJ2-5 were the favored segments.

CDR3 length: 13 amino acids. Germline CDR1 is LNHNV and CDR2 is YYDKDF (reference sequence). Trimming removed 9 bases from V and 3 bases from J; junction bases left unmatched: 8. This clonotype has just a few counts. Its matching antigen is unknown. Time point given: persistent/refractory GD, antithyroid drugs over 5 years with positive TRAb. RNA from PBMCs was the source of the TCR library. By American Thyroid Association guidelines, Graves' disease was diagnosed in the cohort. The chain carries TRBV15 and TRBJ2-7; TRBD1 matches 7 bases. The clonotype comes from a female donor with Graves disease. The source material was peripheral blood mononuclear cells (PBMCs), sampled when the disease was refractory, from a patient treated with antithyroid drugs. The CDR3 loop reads CATSQGVGYEQYF. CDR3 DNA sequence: TGTGCCACTTCCCAGGGGGTAGGCTACGAGCAGTACTTC.